Listed here are 30 T cell receptor beta chains from one sample, sequenced in a study of blood T cell repertoires in COVID-19. Repertoires were generated with immunoSEQ multiplex PCR, while TCRdb's copy carries only in-frame clones and drops some. The sample yields about 230,000 clones, over 70% seen once. The sequenced sample consisted of peripheral blood. These receptors all stem from a woman of 80 years or more with acute or convalescent COVID-19.

The chain has TRBV5-1 and TRBJ2-1, with TRBD2 matching over 8 bases. The V segment lost 4 bases and the J segment 5 bases; nucleotides outside the gene matches: 17. This CDR3 has 18 residues. The germline CDR1 and CDR2 sequences are SGHRS and YFSETQ. In DNA form, the CDR3 reads TGCGCCAGCAGCCAAGGTCTGGGAAGAGCGGGGGAGGACAATGAGCAGTTCTTC. Translated, it gives CASSQGLGRAGEDNEQFF.

The chain combines TRBV3-1 (or the pseudogene TRBV3-2) with TRBJ2-2; 12 bases map to TRBD2. Germline CDR1 reads LGHDT; CDR2 reads YNNKEL (reference sequence). CDR3 length: 16 amino acids. The trim removed 2 bases at V and 4 bases at J, leaving 2 bases unmatched. For the CDR3, the DNA is TGTGCCAGCAGCCAAACTAGCGGGAGGCTCACCGGGGAGCTGTTTTTT. This translates into CASSQTSGRLTGELFF.

The V gene is TRBV19, the J gene TRBJ1-3; 10 nucleotides agree with TRBD1. The CDR3 totals 17 residues. J lost 1 base, V lost 4 bases, and 7 bases had no gene match. From germline, CDR1 is LNHDA and CDR2 SQIVND (reference sequence). The CDR3 loop reads CASSTPGQGTSGNTIYF. The CDR3 DNA sequence: TGTGCCAGTAGTACACCGGGACAGGGGACTTCTGGAAACACCATATATTTT.

The chain carries TRBV7-7 and TRBJ2-3, with D possibly TRBD1 on 6 matching bases. Trimming stripped 5 bases from V and 2 bases from J, with 14 bases between. Germline loops: CDR1 SSHAT, CDR2 FNYEAQ (reference sequence). The CDR3 length is 15 residues. The CDR3 sequence is CASSPTGSNTDTQYF. The CDR3 nucleotides are TGTGCCAGCAGCCCGACAGGATCTAACACAGATACGCAGTATTTT. The variable domain in full, with the rest retrieved from reference TRBV7-7 and TRBJ2-3, is GAGVSQSPRYKVTKRGQDVTLRCDPISSHATLYWYQQALGQGPEFLTYFNYEAQPDKSGLPSDRFSAERPEGSISTLTIQRTEQRDSAMYRCASSPTGSNTDTQYFGPGTRLTVL.

This chain connects TRBV4-2 to TRBJ2-3; TRBD2 agrees at 10 bases. Germline V gives CDR1 LGHNA, CDR2 YNFKEQ. The CDR3 contains 17 residues. V was pared by 0 bases and J by 5 bases, with 8 bases of the junction left unmatched. CDR3 in amino acids: CASSQEFTSGTGDTQYF. In DNA form, the CDR3 reads TGTGCCAGCAGCCAAGAGTTTACTAGCGGGACTGGAGATACGCAGTATTTT.

This clone was observed a few times. The gene calls are TRBV20-1 and TRBJ1-1; D remains unclear. Between the trimmed V and J ends, which lost 3 bases and 7 bases, there was a span of 9 bases. Germline-derived CDR1 and CDR2 are DFQATT and SNEGSKA (reference sequence). The CDR3 is made up of 11 amino acids. The chain's CDR3 is CSASSGHEAFF. CDR3 nucleotides: TGCAGTGCTAGTTCTGGGCATGAAGCTTTCTTT.

This clone was observed a single time. V and J are TRBV7-9 and TRBJ2-2, with TRBD1 matching over 10 bases. Trimming cost V 5 bases and J 7 bases; bases outside gene matches: 16. This CDR3 spans 18 amino acids. Germline CDR1 and CDR2: SEHNR and FQNEAQ (reference sequence). This chain's CDR3 is CASSPHGGQGQADGELFF. The CDR3, as DNA: TGTGCCAGCAGCCCTCATGGGGGACAGGGGCAAGCGGACGGGGAGCTGTTTTTT.

In DNA form, the CDR3 reads TGCGCCAGCAGTCAGTCCACAGGGAGCGACACTGAAGCTTTCTTT. It codes for CASSQSTGSDTEAFF. This chain joins TRBV23-1 and TRBJ1-1; D perhaps matches TRBD1 (6 bases). TRBV23-1 is treated as an ORF (open reading frame) with a function not yet certain. V gave up 3 bases and J gave up 3 bases, with 14 bases separating them. This CDR3 region has 15 residues.

The chain carries TRBV4-1 and TRBJ2-7; D uncertain. The germline CDR1 and CDR2 sequences are MGHRA and YSYEKL. The V gene lost 0 bases and the J gene lost 3 bases, with 15 bases spanning the gap. This CDR3 contains 16 residues. The CDR3 nucleotides read TGCGCCAGCAGCCAAGAAAGTTACCCCGACAACTACGAGCAGTACTTC. This gives the protein CASSQESYPDNYEQYF.

V usage is TRBV4-1 and J usage is TRBJ1-1, with D possibly being TRBD1 (5 bases). V was shortened by 1 base and J by 1 base, with 13 bases between the two germline ends. Germline-derived CDR1 and CDR2 are MGHRA and YSYEKL. There are 16 residues in the CDR3. CDR3 sequence: CASSQGSGEGNTEAFF. DNA for the CDR3: TGCGCCAGCAGCCAAGGATCGGGGGAAGGGAACACTGAAGCTTTCTTT.

The chain couples TRBV19 to TRBJ1-4; 9 bases agree with TRBD1. The CDR3 extends over 17 amino acids. The germline V gene encodes CDR1 LNHDA and CDR2 SQIVND (reference sequence). With V trimmed by 5 bases and J by 1 base, 8 bases remained unmatched. The CDR3 loop reads CASSRGQGRVTNEKLFF. DNA for the CDR3: TGTGCCAGTAGTCGTGGACAGGGGAGGGTAACTAATGAAAAACTGTTTTTT.

The J gene is TRBJ2-7, the V gene TRBV7-2; no reliable D call. The germline gives CDR1 SGHTA, CDR2 FQGNSA. Trimming cost V 0 bases and J 7 bases, with 7 bases left between them. The CDR3 sequence is 12 residues long. CDR3: CASSLASGEQYF. CDR3 coding DNA: TGTGCCAGCAGCTTAGCGTCAGGAGAGCAGTACTTC.

V and J are TRBV3-1 (or the pseudogene TRBV3-2) and TRBJ2-4, with TRBD1 identical over 7 bases. Germline V CDR1 and CDR2: LGHDT, YNNKEL (reference sequence). The CDR3 sequence is 15 residues long. Trimming at V came to 1 base and at J to 4 bases, leaving 4 bases not matched to a gene. This CDR3 reads CASSQGTGRKNIQYF. CDR3 DNA: TGTGCCAGCAGCCAAGGGACAGGTAGGAAAAACATTCAGTACTTC.

This rearrangement joins TRBV4-1 to TRBJ2-1; 9 nucleotides agree with TRBD2. This CDR3 spans 15 amino acids. J was trimmed by 5 bases and V by 3 bases; bases with no gene match: 5. Per germline, CDR1 MGHRA and CDR2 YSYEKL. The CDR3 here is CASSHDSGSHNEQFF. DNA for the CDR3: TGCGCCAGCAGCCACGATAGCGGGAGCCACAATGAGCAGTTCTTC.

This sequence joins TRBV2 and TRBJ2-2, with a weak D call TRBD1 (5 bases). The CDR3 runs to 15 residues. Germline V gives CDR1 SNHLY, CDR2 FYNNEI. V was shortened by 11 bases and J by 1 base, with 17 bases between the two germline ends. The CDR3 region is CAFTSGLGNTGELFF. The CDR3 DNA is TGTGCCTTCACATCAGGGCTAGGGAACACCGGGGAGCTGTTTTTT.

The gene calls are TRBV3-1 (or the pseudogene TRBV3-2) and TRBJ2-3, with 11 bases lining up with TRBD2. J gave up 8 bases and V 3 bases, and 13 bases lay outside the gene matches. CDR1 is LGHDT, CDR2 YNNKEL, per germline (reference sequence). There are 17 residues in the CDR3. The CDR3 DNA reads as TGTGCCAGCAGCCAGGACCCCGGGACTAGCGGAGTTTCTACGCAGTATTTT. It encodes CASSQDPGTSGVSTQYF.

V is TRBV6-5 and J is TRBJ1-2; TRBD1 aligns across 8 bases. The germline gives CDR1 MNHEY, CDR2 SVGAGI. V was pared by 6 bases and J by 4 bases, with 4 bases of the junction left unmatched. The CDR3 spans 13 residues. The CDR3 region is CASSQGATYGYTF. The CDR3 DNA follows: TGTGCCAGCAGCCAGGGGGCGACCTATGGCTACACCTTC.

V is TRBV2 and J is TRBJ2-5; D might be TRBD2 (6 bases). With 6 bases removed from V and 3 bases from J, the gap between germline ends came to 14 bases. CDR1 is SNHLY and CDR2 is FYNNEI in the germline V gene. The CDR3 loop spans 14 amino acids. CDR3 sequence: CASSYGTSKETQYF. CDR3 coding DNA: TGTGCCAGCAGCTACGGGACTTCGAAAGAGACCCAGTACTTC.

This chain joins TRBV2 and TRBJ1-6; D possibly corresponds to TRBD1 (6 bases). V was trimmed by 7 bases and J by 6 bases, leaving 19 bases between them. This CDR3 comprises 16 residues. Germline V gives CDR1 SNHLY, CDR2 FYNNEI. CDR3 loop: CASTLIRGRGNSPLHF. The CDR3 DNA reads as TGTGCCAGCACGCTCATCAGGGGTCGGGGTAATTCACCCCTCCACTTT.

The chain combines TRBV11-3 with TRBJ2-1, with 7 bases aligning to TRBD2. Unmatched junction bases numbered 13, after V lost 5 bases and J lost 9 bases. The CDR3 totals 15 residues. Germline assignment: CDR1 SGHNT and CDR2 YENEEA. The CDR3 DNA reads TGTGCCAGCAGCGCCAGCGGGATCATGGAGGGTGAGCAGTTCTTC. Protein sequence: CASSASGIMEGEQFF.

V is TRBV21-1 and J is TRBJ2-2; TRBD2 is taken as the D call from the table, unchecked against the DNA. TRBV21-1 corresponds to a pseudogene. CDR3 size: 13 residues. CDR3 sequence (DNA): TGTGCCAGCATCAGCGACAACACCGGGGAGCTGTTTTTT. It encodes CASISDNTGELFF.

V usage is TRBV19 and J usage is TRBJ1-3; TRBD1 matches at 7 bases. J gave up 5 bases and V 5 bases, and 6 bases lay outside the gene matches. This CDR3 is 14 amino acids long. Germline CDR1 is LNHDA and CDR2 is SQIVND (reference sequence). CDR3 sequence: CASSDQGDRNTIYF. In DNA, the CDR3 is TGTGCCAGTAGTGATCAGGGGGATCGAAACACCATATATTTT.

This rearrangement joins TRBV9 to TRBJ2-5; 7 bases are shared with TRBD1. The length of the CDR3 is 14 residues. Germline trimming cut 2 bases from V and 4 bases from J; bases unmatched to any gene: 5. CDR1 and CDR2 from the germline V gene are SGDLS and YYNGEE. The CDR3 protein is CASSVTTGSETQYF. The CDR3 DNA reads TGTGCCAGCAGCGTCACGACAGGGTCAGAGACCCAGTACTTC.

The chain uses TRBV5-6 and TRBJ1-3; D ambiguous. Germline V gene lookup returns CDR1 SGHDT and CDR2 YYEEEE. V was pared by 0 bases and J by 0 bases, with 4 bases between. The CDR3 has 14 residues. CDR3 protein: CASSLELSGNTIYF. The CDR3, as DNA: TGTGCCAGCAGCTTGGAACTCTCTGGAAACACCATATATTTT.

The chain has TRBV5-1 and TRBJ2-7, with D tentatively TRBD1 (6 bases). This CDR3 is 14 amino acids long. V gave up 2 bases and J gave up 4 bases, with 13 bases separating them. Per germline, CDR1 SGHRS and CDR2 YFSETQ. CDR3 coding DNA: TGCGCCAGCAGCTTAACAGGGAAAGGATACGAGCAGTACTTC. Amino acids: CASSLTGKGYEQYF.

V usage is TRBV5-6 and J usage is TRBJ2-3; 13 nucleotides align to TRBD2. The CDR3 totals 15 residues. The V gene end was trimmed by 4 bases and the J gene end by 4 bases; junction bases not matched to a gene: 3. Germline assignment: CDR1 SGHDT and CDR2 YYEEEE. CDR3 bases: TGTGCCAGCAGCGGGGGACTAGCGGGATCAGATACGCAGTATTTT. Its protein product is CASSGGLAGSDTQYF. The complete variable domain, with remaining parts taken from reference TRBV5-6 and TRBJ2-3, reads DAGVTQSPTHLIKTRGQQVTLRCSPKSGHDTVSWYQQALGQGPQFIFQYYEEEERQRGNFPDRFSGHQFPNYSSELNVNALLLGDSALYLCASSGGLAGSDTQYFGPGTRLTVL.

The rearrangement joins TRBV11-3 to TRBJ1-1; D perhaps matches TRBD1 (5 bases). Germline CDR1 SGHNT, CDR2 YENEEA. V was pared by 6 bases and J by 11 bases, with 13 bases between. The CDR3 contains 11 residues. The CDR3 DNA reads TGTGCCAGCAGTTCCGGGGGTCTGGCTTTCTTT. It is translated as CASSSGGLAFF.

V and J are TRBV6-5 and TRBJ1-6; 10 nucleotides agree with TRBD1. The germline V gene encodes CDR1 MNHEY and CDR2 SVGAGI. Unmatched junction bases numbered 3, after V lost 6 bases and J lost 7 bases. This CDR3 has 14 amino acids. For the CDR3, the DNA is TGTGCCAGCAGAGAGGGACAGGGGAATTCACCCCTCCACTTT. The encoded protein is CASREGQGNSPLHF.

The genes are TRBV5-1 and TRBJ2-2; 9 nucleotides agree with TRBD2. V shed 2 bases and J 3 bases; nucleotides not matched to a gene: 2. Per germline, CDR1 SGHRS and CDR2 YFSETQ. The CDR3 consists of 15 residues. CDR3 DNA sequence: TGCGCCAGCAGCTTAAGGACTAGCGACACCGGGGAGCTGTTTTTT. This sequence encodes CASSLRTSDTGELFF.

The table lists this clone with a count of one. The chain employs TRBV6-5 and TRBJ2-7, with 9 bases aligning to TRBD2. J was trimmed by 2 bases and V by 6 bases; bases with no gene match: 5. In germline, CDR1 is MNHEY, CDR2 SVGAGI. This CDR3 is built from 14 residues. The CDR3 coding sequence is TGTGCCAGCAGAAATAGCGGGAGCGCCTACGAGCAGTACTTC. Its protein product is CASRNSGSAYEQYF.